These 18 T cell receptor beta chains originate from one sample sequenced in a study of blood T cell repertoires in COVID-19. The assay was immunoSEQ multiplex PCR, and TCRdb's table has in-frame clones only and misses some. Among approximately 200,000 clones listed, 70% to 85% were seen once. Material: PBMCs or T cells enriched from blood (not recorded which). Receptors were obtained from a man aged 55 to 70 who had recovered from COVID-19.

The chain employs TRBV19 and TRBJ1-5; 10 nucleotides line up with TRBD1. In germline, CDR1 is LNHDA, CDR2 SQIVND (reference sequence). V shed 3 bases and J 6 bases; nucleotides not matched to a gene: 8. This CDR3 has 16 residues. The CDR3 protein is CASSIRQGAGSQPQHF. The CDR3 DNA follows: TGTGCCAGTAGTATCCGACAGGGGGCCGGGAGTCAGCCCCAGCATTTT.

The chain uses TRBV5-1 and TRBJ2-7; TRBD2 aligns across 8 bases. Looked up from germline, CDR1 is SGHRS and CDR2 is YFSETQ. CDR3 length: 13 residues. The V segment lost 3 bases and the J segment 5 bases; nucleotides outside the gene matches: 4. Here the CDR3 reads CASSSGGLDEQYF. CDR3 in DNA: TGCGCCAGCAGCTCGGGGGGGCTGGACGAGCAGTACTTC.

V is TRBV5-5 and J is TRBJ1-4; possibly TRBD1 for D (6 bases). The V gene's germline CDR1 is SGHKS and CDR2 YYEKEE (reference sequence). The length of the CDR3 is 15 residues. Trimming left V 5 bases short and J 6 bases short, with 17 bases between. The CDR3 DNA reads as TGTGCCAGCAGTCAATCAGGGGAAGAGGATGAAAAACTGTTTTTT. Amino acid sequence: CASSQSGEEDEKLFF.

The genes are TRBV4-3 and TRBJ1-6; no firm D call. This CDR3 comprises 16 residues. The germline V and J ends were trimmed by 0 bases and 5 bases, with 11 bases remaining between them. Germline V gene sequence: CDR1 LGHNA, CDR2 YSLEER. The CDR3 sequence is CASSQDYPSDNSPLHF. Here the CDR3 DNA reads TGCGCCAGCAGCCAAGATTACCCCTCGGATAATTCACCCCTCCACTTT.

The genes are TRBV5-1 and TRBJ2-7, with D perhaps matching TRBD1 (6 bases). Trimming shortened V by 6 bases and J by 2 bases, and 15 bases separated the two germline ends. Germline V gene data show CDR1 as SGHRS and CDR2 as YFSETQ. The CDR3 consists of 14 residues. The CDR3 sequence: CASTAGTTAYEQYF. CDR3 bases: TGCGCCAGCACAGCCGGGACAACAGCCTACGAGCAGTACTTC.

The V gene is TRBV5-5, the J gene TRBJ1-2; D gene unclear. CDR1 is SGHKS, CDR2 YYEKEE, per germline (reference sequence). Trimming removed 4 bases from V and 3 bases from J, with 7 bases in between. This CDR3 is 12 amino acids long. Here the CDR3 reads CASSGRDYGYTF. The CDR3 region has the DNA TGTGCCAGCAGCGGCCGGGACTATGGCTACACCTTC.

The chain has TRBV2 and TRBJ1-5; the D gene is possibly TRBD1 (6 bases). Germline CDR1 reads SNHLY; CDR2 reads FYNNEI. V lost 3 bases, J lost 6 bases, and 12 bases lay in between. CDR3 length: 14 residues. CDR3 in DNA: TGTGCCAGCAGTGATACAGGGATGGGTCAGCCCCAGCATTTT. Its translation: CASSDTGMGQPQHF.

The CDR3 loop reads CASNPGQDQTQYF. DNA of the CDR3: TGCGCCAGCAACCCGGGACAAGACCAGACCCAGTACTTC. The gene calls are TRBV5-1 and TRBJ2-5; D may be TRBD1 (6 bases). The CDR3 contains 13 residues. The V gene's germline CDR1 is SGHRS and CDR2 YFSETQ. Trimming took off 6 bases at V and 6 bases at J, with 15 bases between the two ends. Combining the CDR3 with reference TRBV5-1 and TRBJ2-5 gives the whole variable domain KAGVTQTPRYLIKTRGQQVTLSCSPISGHRSVSWYQQTPGQGLQFLFEYFSETQRNKGNFPGRFSGRQFSNSRSEMNVSTLELGDSALYLCASNPGQDQTQYFGPGTRLLVL.

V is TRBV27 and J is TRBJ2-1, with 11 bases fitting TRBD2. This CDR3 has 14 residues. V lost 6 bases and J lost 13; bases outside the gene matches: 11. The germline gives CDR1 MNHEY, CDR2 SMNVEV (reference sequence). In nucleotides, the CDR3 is TGTGCCAGCAGGCGACTAGCGGGGCTGGAACTCCAGTTCTTC. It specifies CASRRLAGLELQFF.

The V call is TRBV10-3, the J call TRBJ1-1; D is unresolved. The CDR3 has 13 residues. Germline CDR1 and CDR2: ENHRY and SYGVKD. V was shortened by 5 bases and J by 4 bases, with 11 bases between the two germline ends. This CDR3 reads CAISQALGTEAFF. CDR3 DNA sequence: TGTGCCATCAGTCAGGCATTGGGCACTGAAGCTTTCTTT.

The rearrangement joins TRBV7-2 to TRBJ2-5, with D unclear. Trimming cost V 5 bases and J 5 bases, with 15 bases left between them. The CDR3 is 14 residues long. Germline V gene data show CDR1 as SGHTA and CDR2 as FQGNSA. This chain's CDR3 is CASSPHPGGETQYF. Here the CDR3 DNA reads TGTGCCAGCAGCCCTCACCCGGGTGGGGAGACCCAGTACTTC.

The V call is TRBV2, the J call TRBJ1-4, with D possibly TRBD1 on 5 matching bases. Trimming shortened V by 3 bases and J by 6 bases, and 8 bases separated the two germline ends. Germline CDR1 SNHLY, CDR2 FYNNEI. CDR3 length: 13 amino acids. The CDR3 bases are TGTGCCAGCAGTGAGCCCAGGGATGAAAAACTGTTTTTT. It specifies CASSEPRDEKLFF.

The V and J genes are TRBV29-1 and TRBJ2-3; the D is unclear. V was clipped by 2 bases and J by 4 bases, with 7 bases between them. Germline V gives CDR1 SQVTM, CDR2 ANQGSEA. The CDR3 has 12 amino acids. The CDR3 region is CSVESDSDTQYF. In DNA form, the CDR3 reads TGCAGCGTTGAATCCGACTCAGATACGCAGTATTTT.

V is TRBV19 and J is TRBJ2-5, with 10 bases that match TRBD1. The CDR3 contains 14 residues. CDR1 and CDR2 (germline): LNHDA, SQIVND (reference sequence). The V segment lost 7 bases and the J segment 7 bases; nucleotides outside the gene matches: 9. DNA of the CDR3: TGTGCCAGTAATCCGGGACAGGGGACTGGGACCCAGTACTTC. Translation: CASNPGQGTGTQYF.

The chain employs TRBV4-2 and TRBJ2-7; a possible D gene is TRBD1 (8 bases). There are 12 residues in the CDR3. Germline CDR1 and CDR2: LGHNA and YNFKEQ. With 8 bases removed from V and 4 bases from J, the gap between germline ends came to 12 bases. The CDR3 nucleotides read TGTGCCAGCGGACAGGGAGGGTACGAGCAGTACTTC. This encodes CASGQGGYEQYF.

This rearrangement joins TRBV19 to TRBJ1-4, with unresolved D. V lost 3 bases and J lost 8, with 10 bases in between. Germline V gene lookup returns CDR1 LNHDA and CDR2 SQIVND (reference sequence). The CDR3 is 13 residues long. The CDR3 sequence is CASSMTREEKLFF. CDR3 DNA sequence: TGTGCCAGTAGTATGACTCGGGAGGAAAAACTGTTTTTT.

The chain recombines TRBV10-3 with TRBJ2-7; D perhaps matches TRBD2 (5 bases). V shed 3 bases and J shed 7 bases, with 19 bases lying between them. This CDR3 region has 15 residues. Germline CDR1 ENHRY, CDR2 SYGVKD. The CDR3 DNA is TGTGCCATCAGTGAAGCACCTGACTACTTCAGTGAGCAGTACTTC. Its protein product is CAISEAPDYFSEQYF.

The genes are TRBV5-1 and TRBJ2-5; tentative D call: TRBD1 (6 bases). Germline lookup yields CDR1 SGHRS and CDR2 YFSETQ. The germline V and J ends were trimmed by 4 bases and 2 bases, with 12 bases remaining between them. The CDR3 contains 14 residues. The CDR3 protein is CASSRNQGQETQYF. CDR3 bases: TGCGCCAGCAGCCGGAATCAGGGGCAAGAGACCCAGTACTTC.